This TCR beta chain was sequenced for a study of cytomegalovirus exposure and HLA in healthy donors. This CDR3 is built from 15 residues. The germline V gene has CDR1 SEHNR and CDR2 FQNEAQ (reference sequence). V shed 5 bases and J shed 0 bases, with 13 bases lying between them. Here immunoSEQ multiplex PCR was the method, and the copy in TCRdb shows in-frame clones only, minus some. The sample includes fewer than 400,000 clones, 70% to 90% seen only once; the top ten take 0.9% to 1%. The donors were part of the validation cohort of around 110 subjects. That cohort was separate from the first cohort, which comprised fewer than 800 subjects.

The receptor's source is a man aged 30 to 45 in good health and CMV-seronegative. Source material: PBMCs. The chain carries TRBV7-9 and TRBJ1-1; possible D gene TRBD1, 5 bases. The CDR3 region is CASSGQGAMNTEAFF. CDR3 nucleotides: TGTGCCAGCAGCGGACAAGGGGCAATGAACACTGAAGCTTTCTTT. Full variable domain (rest looked up from reference TRBV7-9 and TRBJ1-1): DTGVSQNPRHKITKRGQNVTFRCDPISEHNRLYWYRQTLGQGPEFLTYFQNEAQLEKSRLLSDRFSAERPKGSFSTLEIQRTEQGDSAMYLCASSGQGAMNTEAFFGQGTRLTVV.